This TCR beta chain was identified during a study of blood T cells in healthy people across ages. CDR1 and CDR2 from the germline V gene are SQVTM and ANQGSEA. V lost 4 bases, J lost 4 bases, and 12 bases stayed unmatched. The length of the CDR3 is 15 residues. The authors ran a second PCR of roughly 7 to 11 cycles using a sample-barcoded 5' primer and a J-beta primer mix. One entry per CDR3 protein, called by TCRdb with MiXCR from the 5' RACE reads. The profile shows approximately 490,000 distinct CDR3 sequences, more than 20% of them singletons. This clonotype has ten or more counts. These records were also assigned to another study, of T cells of mothers and their children.

The sequencing sample was made of blood. This TCR was sampled from a boy younger than 18 in good health. V gene TRBV29-1 combines with J gene TRBJ1-2, with 7 nucleotides matching TRBD1. The CDR3 DNA sequence: TGCAGCGTTGTCTTCGAGCCGGGACAGAGCTATGGCTACACCTTC. This encodes CSVVFEPGQSYGYTF.